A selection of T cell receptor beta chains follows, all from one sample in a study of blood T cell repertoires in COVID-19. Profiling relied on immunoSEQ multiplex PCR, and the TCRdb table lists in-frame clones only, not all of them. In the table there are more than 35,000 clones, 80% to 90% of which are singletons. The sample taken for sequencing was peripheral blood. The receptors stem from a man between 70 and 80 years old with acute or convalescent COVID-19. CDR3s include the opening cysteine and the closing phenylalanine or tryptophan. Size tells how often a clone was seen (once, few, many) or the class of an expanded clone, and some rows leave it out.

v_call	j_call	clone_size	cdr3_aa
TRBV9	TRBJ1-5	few	CASSADRGNQPQHF
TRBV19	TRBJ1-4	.	CASSGANEKLFF
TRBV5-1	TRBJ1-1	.	CASSSSQTGGTEAFF
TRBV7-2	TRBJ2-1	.	CASSLGGGLAGQNEQFF
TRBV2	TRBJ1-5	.	CASSVRRAGQPQHF
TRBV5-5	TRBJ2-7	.	CASSPGTGVSYEQYF
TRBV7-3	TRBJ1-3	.	CASSLTGGPGNTIYF
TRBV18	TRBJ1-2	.	CASSPDRANYGYTF
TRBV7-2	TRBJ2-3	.	CASSLLEGVPDTQYF
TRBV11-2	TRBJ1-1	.	CASSFDRGRTEAFF
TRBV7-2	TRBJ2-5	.	CASSLVGSGAIQETQYF
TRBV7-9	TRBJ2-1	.	CASSSSGREQFF
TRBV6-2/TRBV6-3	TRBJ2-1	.	CASSYYSPEQFF
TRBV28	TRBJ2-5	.	CASSPNRGRETQYF
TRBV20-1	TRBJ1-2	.	CSASPTGGANYGYTF
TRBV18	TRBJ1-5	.	CASSGLKGASNQPQHF
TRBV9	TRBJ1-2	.	CASSSGTGNYGYTF
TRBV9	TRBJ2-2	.	CASSVGFTGGLGELFF
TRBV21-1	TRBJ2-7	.	CASTLEGPYEQYF
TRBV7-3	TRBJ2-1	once	CASSLNLASGNYEQFF
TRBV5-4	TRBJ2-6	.	CASSLRTEASGANVLTF
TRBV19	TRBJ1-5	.	CASSLGGRTNQPQHF
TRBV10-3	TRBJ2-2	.	CAIATQGEGELFF
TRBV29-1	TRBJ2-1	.	CSALRGFDHNEQFF
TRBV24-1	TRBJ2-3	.	CATSETRTSVADTQYF
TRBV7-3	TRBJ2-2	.	CASSLSTTFTGELFF
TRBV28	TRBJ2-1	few	CASVGRENEQFF
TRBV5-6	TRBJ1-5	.	CASSRGQTGVQPQHF
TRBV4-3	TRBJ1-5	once	CASSQRRAGDQPQHF
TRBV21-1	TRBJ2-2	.	CASSKVSRGNTGELFF
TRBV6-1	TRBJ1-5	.	CASSERGTGWIQPQHF
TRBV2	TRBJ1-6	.	CASVRDISSSPLHF
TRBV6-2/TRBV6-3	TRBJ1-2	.	CASSSITTGGPNGYTF
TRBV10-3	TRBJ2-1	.	CAISRQGQGGDEQFF
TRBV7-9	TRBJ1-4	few	CASSRESLPDEKLFF
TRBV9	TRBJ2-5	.	CASSVGGLQETQYF
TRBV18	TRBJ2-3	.	CASSQYTQGIELDTQYF
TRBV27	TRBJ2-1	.	CASSLGNEQFF
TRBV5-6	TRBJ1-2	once	CASSLGQSYGYTF
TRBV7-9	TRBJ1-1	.	CASSLGTGWGEAFF
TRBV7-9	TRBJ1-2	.	CATGDSSGGYTF
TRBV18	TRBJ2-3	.	CASSPGLAGSSTDTQYF
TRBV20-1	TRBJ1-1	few	CSASMNTEAFF
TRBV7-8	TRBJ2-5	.	CASSLLTSGNHHETQYF
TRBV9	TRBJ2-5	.	CASSVGTSGYQETQYF
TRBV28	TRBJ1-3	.	CASSVPTRGGNTIYF
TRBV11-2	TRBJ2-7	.	CASSLTRDIYEQYF
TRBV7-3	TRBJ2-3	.	CASTSGQADTQYF
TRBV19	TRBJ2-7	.	CASSPATGYEQYF